The T cell receptor (beta chain) described here comes from a study of cytomegalovirus exposure and HLA in healthy donors. Notes on the study in general: Confirmation in vitro established that three CMV-associated chains were specific for CMV antigens. The dataset shows that most TCR sequences were rare, while some public TCRs occurred in many donors. The authors listed 150 or so TCR beta chains as cytomegalovirus-associated.

Trimming pared 0 bases from V and 4 bases from J, leaving 7 bases between. This CDR3 is 14 amino acids long. Germline V gives CDR1 SGHRS, CDR2 YFSETQ. To note about this clone: Its antigen is not known.

Sequenced by immunoSEQ multiplex PCR; TCRdb stores in-frame clones only, minus some. The sample holds some 140,000 clones, 84% seen once. The donors were in the roughly 110-subject validation cohort; that cohort was separate from the roughly 730-subject first cohort. The rearrangement joins TRBV5-1 to TRBJ2-2; D gene uncertain. The sequencing input was PBMCs. This clonotype was sampled from a woman aged 25-40 years in good health and CMV-seronegative. The CDR3 sequence: CASSLELVTGELFF. The CDR3 region has the DNA TGCGCCAGCAGCTTGGAACTGGTCACCGGGGAGCTGTTTTTT.